A single sample gave rise to the 27 T cell receptor beta chains below, sequenced in a study of cytomegalovirus exposure and HLA in healthy donors. Use of 60 Vbeta and 13 Jbeta primers characterized the PCR. Clones were read by immunoSEQ multiplex PCR, and TCRdb kept only the in-frame ones, dropping some. This table holds around 80,000 clones, 70% to 80% found once. The sequenced sample was PBMCs. These receptors all stem from a man aged 40-49 years in good health and CMV-seropositive.

The gene calls are TRBV9 and TRBJ1-1, with D maybe TRBD1 (5 bases). This CDR3 has 17 residues. The V end was cut by 0 bases, the J end by 7 bases, with 22 bases between. Germline loops: CDR1 SGDLS, CDR2 YYNGEE. CDR3 sequence: CASSVGGSWGKAIEAFF. DNA of the CDR3: TGTGCCAGCAGCGTAGGTGGCTCGTGGGGCAAGGCTATTGAAGCTTTCTTT.

The chain has TRBV5-6 and TRBJ2-3; D perhaps matches TRBD2 (5 bases). This CDR3 spans 13 amino acids. V shed 0 bases and J shed 5 bases, with 7 bases lying between them. Germline CDR1 is SGHDT and CDR2 is YYEEEE. Written as DNA, the CDR3 is TGTGCCAGCAGCTTGGGTGAGGGAGATACGCAGTATTTT. Amino acid sequence: CASSLGEGDTQYF.

In this sample, this clone turned up a few times. The chain links TRBV2 to TRBJ1-1; D not resolved. Trimming took 0 bases from V and 7 from J, leaving 15 bases between them. Germline V gene data show CDR1 as SNHLY and CDR2 as FYNNEI. The CDR3 length is 15 residues. The CDR3 loop reads CASSEALRVKYEAFF. The CDR3 region has the DNA TGTGCCAGCAGTGAAGCGCTTCGGGTGAAGTATGAAGCTTTCTTT.

The genes are TRBV5-8 and TRBJ2-7; a weak D match, TRBD2 (6 bases). CDR1 is SGHTS, CDR2 YDEGEE, per germline. Trimming removed 1 base at V and 5 bases at J, with 16 bases between. This CDR3 region has 15 residues. The CDR3 nucleotides read TGTGCCAGCAGCTTGTCCTTCGGGAGCGAACACGAGCAGTACTTC. As protein: CASSLSFGSEHEQYF.

The CDR3 loop is CASSIASDRVTEAFF. The CDR3 DNA follows: TGTGCCAGTAGTATAGCCTCCGACAGGGTCACTGAAGCTTTCTTT. V and J are TRBV19 and TRBJ1-1, with 7 nucleotides matching TRBD1. The CDR3 contains 15 residues. The junction had 6 bases not matched to a gene; V was cut back by 1 base and J by 4 bases. The germline CDR1 and CDR2 sequences are LNHDA and SQIVND (reference sequence).

The chain carries TRBV2 and TRBJ2-5, with D perhaps matching TRBD2 (5 bases). V lost 2 bases, J lost 2 bases, and 9 bases lay in between. The CDR3 contains 14 residues. Germline V gene lookup returns CDR1 SNHLY and CDR2 FYNNEI. CDR3 residues: CASSERRSQETQYF. The CDR3 DNA reads as TGTGCCAGCAGTGAAAGGAGGTCTCAAGAGACCCAGTACTTC.

This clone was observed a few times. The J gene is TRBJ2-5, the V gene TRBV2; D is unclear. Germline values: CDR1 SNHLY, CDR2 FYNNEI. With 0 bases removed from V and 4 bases from J, the gap between germline ends came to 12 bases. This CDR3 has 15 amino acids. CDR3 sequence: CASSEAQSRGETQYF. In nucleotides, the CDR3 is TGTGCCAGCAGTGAAGCGCAATCTCGAGGAGAGACCCAGTACTTC.

This chain connects TRBV30 to TRBJ1-1; D perhaps matches TRBD1 (5 bases). Trimming pared 0 bases from V and 3 bases from J, leaving 14 bases between. The germline V gene has CDR1 GTSNPN and CDR2 SVGIG (reference sequence). The CDR3 length is 15 residues. In nucleotides, the CDR3 is TGTGCCTGGAGTGTATCGGGGGGAGAGGACACTGAAGCTTTCTTT. Protein sequence: CAWSVSGGEDTEAFF. The full variable domain, its missing parts supplied by reference TRBV30 and TRBJ1-1, is SQTIHQWPATLVQPVGSPLSLECTVEGTSNPNLYWYRQAAGRGLQLLFYSVGIGQISSEVPQNLSASRPQDRQFILSSKKLLLSDSGFYLCAWSVSGGEDTEAFFGQGTRLTVV.

This chain links TRBV19 with TRBJ1-2; 8 positions agree with TRBD1. Germline-derived CDR1 and CDR2 are LNHDA and SQIVND (reference sequence). The CDR3 runs to 15 residues. V gave up 5 bases and J gave up 4 bases; unmatched junction bases: 9. The CDR3 loop is CASSPLQTGAYGYTF. CDR3 DNA: TGTGCCAGTAGTCCTCTCCAGACAGGGGCCTATGGCTACACCTTC.

The chain has TRBV5-1 and TRBJ2-1, with 7 nucleotides matching TRBD1. The CDR3 spans 15 residues. The J segment lost 0 bases and the V segment lost 7 bases, leaving 7 bases of the junction unmatched. The germline CDR1 and CDR2 sequences are SGHRS and YFSETQ. The CDR3 spells CASAGTARSYNEQFF. The CDR3 nucleotides read TGCGCCAGCGCCGGGACAGCTCGCTCCTACAATGAGCAGTTCTTC.

The genes are TRBV9 and TRBJ1-1; 9 bases match TRBD1. CDR1 is SGDLS and CDR2 is YYNGEE in the germline V gene. The ends lost 3 bases at V and 3 bases at J; junction bases unmatched: 3. This CDR3 contains 14 residues. The CDR3 DNA is TGTGCCAGCAGCGGGGGACAGGGCGACACTGAAGCTTTCTTT. This gives the protein CASSGGQGDTEAFF.

The rearrangement links TRBV7-2 to TRBJ1-4, with D possibly matching TRBD1 (6 bases). The CDR3 is 15 residues long. Trimming cost V 5 bases and J 10 bases, with 20 bases left between them. CDR1 and CDR2 (germline): SGHTA, FQGNSA. The chain's CDR3 is CASSAEGTRPIKLFF. CDR3 nucleotide sequence: TGTGCCAGCAGCGCTGAAGGGACAAGGCCCATAAAACTGTTTTTT.

With respect to this clone: In the same sample, other DNA sequences code for this CDR3. The chain employs TRBV7-9 and TRBJ2-3, with TRBD2 identical over 7 bases. The CDR3 is 14 residues long. The germline V gene encodes CDR1 SEHNR and CDR2 FQNEAQ (reference sequence). The trim removed 5 bases at V and 0 bases at J, leaving 2 bases unmatched. The chain's CDR3 is CASSLTSSTDTQYF. Written as DNA, the CDR3 is TGTGCCAGCAGCCTGACTAGCAGCACAGATACGCAGTATTTT.

This clone came up a few times. This chain joins TRBV5-1 and TRBJ2-7; the D gene is possibly TRBD2 (6 bases). This CDR3 contains 14 residues. Germline CDR1 SGHRS, CDR2 YFSETQ. V lost 0 bases and J lost 6, with 13 bases in between. The CDR3 DNA reads as TGCGCCAGCAGCTTGGCGGGAGCTGGATCCGAGCAGTACTTC. It yields the protein CASSLAGAGSEQYF.

CDR3: CASQLAEAQETQYF. The CDR3 nucleotides read TGTGCCAGCCAATTAGCGGAGGCTCAAGAGACCCAGTACTTC. The genes are TRBV18 and TRBJ2-5; D may be TRBD2 (6 bases). Germline CDR1 is KGHSH and CDR2 is LQKENI. This CDR3 comprises 14 residues. Trimming cost V 8 bases and J 2 bases, with 15 bases left between them.

This sequence joins TRBV15 and TRBJ2-7; maybe TRBD1 (5 bases). The CDR3 is 14 amino acids. Germline V CDR1 and CDR2: LNHNV, YYDKDF (reference sequence). Trimming stripped 0 bases from V and 6 bases from J, with 12 bases between. The CDR3 sequence: CATSRDSGQGEQYF. The CDR3 DNA follows: TGTGCCACCAGCAGAGATTCAGGGCAGGGCGAGCAGTACTTC.

This clone was seen more than once but under ten times. The chain recombines TRBV30 with TRBJ1-2; no reliable D call. This CDR3 contains 14 residues. Trimming left V 3 bases short and J 8 bases short, with 19 bases between. CDR1 is GTSNPN and CDR2 is SVGIG in the germline V gene (reference sequence). The CDR3 sequence: CAWRALGSPSGYTF. DNA for the CDR3: TGTGCCTGGAGAGCTCTGGGCAGCCCGTCCGGCTACACCTTC.

The chain is built from TRBV9 and TRBJ2-5; TRBD2 agrees at 7 bases. V trimming: 3 bases; J trimming: 2 bases; junction bases outside the gene matches: 7. The CDR3 sequence is 15 residues long. The germline V gene has CDR1 SGDLS and CDR2 YYNGEE. CDR3 region: CASSAEGLPQETQYF. In DNA, the CDR3 is TGTGCCAGCAGCGCGGAGGGACTACCGCAAGAGACCCAGTACTTC.

There are a few counts of this clone. The chain carries TRBV4-2 and TRBJ1-2; the D is unclear. This CDR3 spans 17 amino acids. V was pared by 0 bases and J by 8 bases, with 22 bases between. Per germline, CDR1 LGHNA and CDR2 YNFKEQ. CDR3 in amino acids: CASSQEWEAPSKGGYTF. The CDR3 DNA reads TGTGCCAGCAGCCAAGAGTGGGAGGCACCTTCGAAGGGAGGCTACACCTTC.

V is TRBV6-6 and J is TRBJ2-7, with D unclear. This CDR3 region has 14 residues. Germline V gene lookup returns CDR1 MNHNY and CDR2 SVGAGI (reference sequence). Trimming took off 5 bases at V and 2 bases at J, with 13 bases between the two ends. The CDR3 sequence is CASSDHSRTYEQYF. CDR3 nucleotide sequence: TGTGCCAGCAGTGATCACAGCCGAACCTACGAGCAGTACTTC.

V usage is TRBV28 and J usage is TRBJ2-3, with D tentatively TRBD1 (6 bases). Trimming removed 6 bases from V and 1 base from J, with 14 bases in between. The CDR3 has 15 residues. From germline, CDR1 is MDHEN and CDR2 SYDVKM. The CDR3 DNA reads TGTGCCAGCAGACGAGAAGGACAGCGCACAGATACGCAGTATTTT. Translation: CASRREGQRTDTQYF.

The J gene is TRBJ2-5, the V gene TRBV9, with a tentative D call TRBD2 (6 bases). The CDR3 has 12 amino acids. Deletions cut 4 bases from V and 5 bases from J, with 9 bases between. The germline CDR1 and CDR2 sequences are SGDLS and YYNGEE. The DNA for the CDR3 is TGTGCCAGCAGCCGACTAGAGGAGACCCAGTACTTC. Translated, it gives CASSRLEETQYF. Full variable domain (rest looked up from reference TRBV9 and TRBJ2-5): DSGVTQTPKHLITATGQRVTLRCSPRSGDLSVYWYQQSLDQGLQFLIQYYNGEERAKGNILERFSAQQFPDLHSELNLSSLELGDSALYFCASSRLEETQYFGPGTRLLVL.

The chain joins TRBV9 to TRBJ1-1, with unresolved D. The V end lost 0 bases, the J end lost 8 bases, and 14 bases lay between the germline ends. In germline, CDR1 is SGDLS, CDR2 YYNGEE. The CDR3 is 14 amino acids. CDR3 amino acids: CASSVGKGGGEAFF. The CDR3 region has the DNA TGTGCCAGCAGCGTAGGAAAAGGCGGCGGCGAAGCTTTCTTT.

This clone appeared a single time. The rearrangement links TRBV7-2 to TRBJ1-6; 8 bases are a match to TRBD1. Trimming removed 2 bases from V and 7 bases from J; junction bases left unmatched: 10. The CDR3 extends over 17 amino acids. Germline CDR1 and CDR2: SGHTA and FQGNSA. DNA of the CDR3: TGTGCCAGCAGCTTAAGTCCCTCGGGACAGGCAAATTCACCCCTCCACTTT. This codes for CASSLSPSGQANSPLHF.

This chain joins TRBV29-1 and TRBJ2-2; 7 bases are shared with TRBD1. J was trimmed by 1 base and V by 4 bases; bases with no gene match: 3. Germline loops: CDR1 SQVTM, CDR2 ANQGSEA. The CDR3 is 14 residues long. The CDR3 DNA follows: TGCAGCGTTGTGGGACAGAGGAACACCGGGGAGCTGTTTTTT. The encoded protein is CSVVGQRNTGELFF.

The V and J genes are TRBV6-6 and TRBJ2-3, with no clear D. The ends were cut back, 5 bases at V and 4 bases at J, with 7 bases in the middle. CDR3 length: 12 amino acids. Germline V CDR1 and CDR2: MNHNY, SVGAGI (reference sequence). CDR3 sequence: CASSPSADTQYF. Written as DNA, the CDR3 is TGTGCCAGCAGTCCTAGTGCAGATACGCAGTATTTT.

This chain uses TRBV19 with TRBJ2-2, with D possibly being TRBD2 (6 bases). V was trimmed by 1 base and J by 2 bases, leaving 11 bases between them. The CDR3 loop spans 16 amino acids. CDR1 is LNHDA and CDR2 is SQIVND in the germline V gene (reference sequence). The CDR3 spells CASSIGPGVNTGELFF. CDR3 nucleotides: TGTGCCAGTAGTATAGGTCCGGGGGTAAACACCGGGGAGCTGTTTTTT.